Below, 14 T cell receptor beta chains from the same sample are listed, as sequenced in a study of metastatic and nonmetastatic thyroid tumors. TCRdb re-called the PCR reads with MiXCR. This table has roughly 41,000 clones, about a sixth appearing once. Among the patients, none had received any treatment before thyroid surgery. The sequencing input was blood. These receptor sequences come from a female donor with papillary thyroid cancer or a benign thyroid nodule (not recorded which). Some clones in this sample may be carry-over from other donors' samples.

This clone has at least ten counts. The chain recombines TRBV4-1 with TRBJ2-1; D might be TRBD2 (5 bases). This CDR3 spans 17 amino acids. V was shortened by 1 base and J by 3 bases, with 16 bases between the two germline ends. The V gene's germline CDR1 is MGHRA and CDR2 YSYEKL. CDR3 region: CASSQGGTSSYYNEQFF. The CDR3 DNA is TGCGCCAGCAGCCAAGGGGGAACTAGTTCCTACTACAATGAGCAGTTCTTC.

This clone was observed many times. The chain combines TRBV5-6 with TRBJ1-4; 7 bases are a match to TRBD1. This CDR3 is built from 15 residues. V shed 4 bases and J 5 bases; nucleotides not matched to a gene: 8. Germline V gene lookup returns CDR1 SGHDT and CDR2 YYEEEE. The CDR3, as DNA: TGTGCCAGCAGCGCGGGGACAGCGACAAATGAAAAACTGTTTTTT. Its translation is CASSAGTATNEKLFF.

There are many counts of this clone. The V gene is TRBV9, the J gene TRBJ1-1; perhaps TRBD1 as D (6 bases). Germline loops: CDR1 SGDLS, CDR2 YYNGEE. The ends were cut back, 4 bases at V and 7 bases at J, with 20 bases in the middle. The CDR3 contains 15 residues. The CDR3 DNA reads TGTGCCAGCAGCCCCTGGGACACAAGGACTCATGAAGCTTTCTTT. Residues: CASSPWDTRTHEAFF.

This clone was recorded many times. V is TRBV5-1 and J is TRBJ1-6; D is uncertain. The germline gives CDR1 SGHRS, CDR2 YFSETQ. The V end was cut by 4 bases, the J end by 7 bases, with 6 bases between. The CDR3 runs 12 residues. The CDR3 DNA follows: TGCGCCAGCAGCCCAGGCAATTCACCCCTCCACTTT. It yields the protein CASSPGNSPLHF.

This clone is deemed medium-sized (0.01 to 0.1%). CDR3 residues: CASSELGNTIYF. The CDR3 nucleotides read TGTGCCAGCAGTGAGTTAGGAAACACCATATATTTT. The genes are TRBV25-1 and TRBJ1-3; D remains unclear. Germline V gene lookup returns CDR1 MGHDK and CDR2 SYGVNS. Trimming took 3 bases from V and 4 from J, leaving 4 bases between them. The CDR3 extends over 12 amino acids.

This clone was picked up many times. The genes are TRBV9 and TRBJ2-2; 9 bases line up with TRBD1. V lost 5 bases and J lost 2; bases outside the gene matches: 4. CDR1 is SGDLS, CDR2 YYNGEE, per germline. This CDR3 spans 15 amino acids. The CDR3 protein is CASSAGQGNTGELFF. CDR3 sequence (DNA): TGTGCCAGCAGTGCGGGACAGGGTAACACCGGGGAGCTGTTTTTT.

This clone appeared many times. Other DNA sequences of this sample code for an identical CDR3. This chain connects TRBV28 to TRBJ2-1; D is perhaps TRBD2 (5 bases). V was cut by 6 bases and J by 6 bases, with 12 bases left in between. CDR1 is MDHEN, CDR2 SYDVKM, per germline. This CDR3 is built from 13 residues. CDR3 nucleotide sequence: TGTGCCAGCAGGATCAGGAGGCGCAATGAGCAGTTCTTC. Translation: CASRIRRRNEQFF.

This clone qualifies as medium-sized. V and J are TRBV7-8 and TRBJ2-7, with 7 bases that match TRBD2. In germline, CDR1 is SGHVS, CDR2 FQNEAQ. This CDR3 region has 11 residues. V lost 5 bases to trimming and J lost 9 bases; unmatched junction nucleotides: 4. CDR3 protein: CASSQGGGQYF. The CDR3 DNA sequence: TGTGCCAGCAGCCAGGGCGGGGGGCAGTACTTC.

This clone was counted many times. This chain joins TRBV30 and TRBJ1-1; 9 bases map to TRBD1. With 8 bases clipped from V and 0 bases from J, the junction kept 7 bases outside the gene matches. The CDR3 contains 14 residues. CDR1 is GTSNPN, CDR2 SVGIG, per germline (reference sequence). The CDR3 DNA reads TGTGCCGGGGACAGGGCGCACATGAACACTGAAGCTTTCTTT. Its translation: CAGDRAHMNTEAFF.

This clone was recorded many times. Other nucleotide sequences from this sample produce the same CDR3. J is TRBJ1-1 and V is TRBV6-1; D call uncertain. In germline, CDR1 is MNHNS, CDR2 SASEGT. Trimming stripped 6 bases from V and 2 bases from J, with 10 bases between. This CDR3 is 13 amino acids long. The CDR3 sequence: CASSNDYNTEAFF. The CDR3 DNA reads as TGTGCCAGCAGCAACGACTATAACACTGAAGCTTTCTTT.

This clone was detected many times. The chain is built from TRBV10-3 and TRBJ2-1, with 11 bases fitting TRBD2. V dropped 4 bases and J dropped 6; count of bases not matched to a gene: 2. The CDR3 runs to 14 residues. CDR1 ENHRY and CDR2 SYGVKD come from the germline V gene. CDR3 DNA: TGTGCCATCAGTGGGCTAGCGGGAGGCAATGAGCAGTTCTTC. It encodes CAISGLAGGNEQFF.

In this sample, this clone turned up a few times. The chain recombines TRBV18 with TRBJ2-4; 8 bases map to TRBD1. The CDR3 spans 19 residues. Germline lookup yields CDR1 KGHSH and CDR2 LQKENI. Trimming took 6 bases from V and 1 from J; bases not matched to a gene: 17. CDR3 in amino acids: CASSPRDRGFNSAKNIQYF. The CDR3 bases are TGTGCCAGCTCCCCTAGAGACAGGGGATTTAATTCGGCCAAAAACATTCAGTACTTC.

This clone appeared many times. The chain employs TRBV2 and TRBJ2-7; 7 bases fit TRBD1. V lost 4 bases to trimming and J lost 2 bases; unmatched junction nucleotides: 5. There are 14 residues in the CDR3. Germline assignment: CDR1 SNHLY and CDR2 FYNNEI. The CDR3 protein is CASSARGTAYEQYF. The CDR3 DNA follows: TGTGCCAGCAGTGCGAGAGGGACAGCCTACGAGCAGTACTTC.

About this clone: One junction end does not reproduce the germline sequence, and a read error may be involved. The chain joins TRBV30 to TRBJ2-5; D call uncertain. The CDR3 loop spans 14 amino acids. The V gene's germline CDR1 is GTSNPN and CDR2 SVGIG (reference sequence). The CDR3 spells CAWGRPWAEDTQYF. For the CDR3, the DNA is TGTGCCTGGGGCCGGCCTTGGGCTGAAGATACCCAGTACTTC.